This T cell receptor (beta chain) was recorded in a study of T cell responses to AZD1222 COVID-19 vaccine. The table came from immunoSEQ multiplex PCR; TCRdb's copy has only in-frame clones and leaves some out. Of 95,000 to 150,000 clones in the sample, 85% to 95% are singletons; the top ten hold around 5%. Pooling covered second doses at about 4 or about 12 weeks. Study outcomes and limitations: Reportedly, nearly half of unique spike TCRs recognized epitopes outside B.1.351/B.1.1.7 mutations. Spike-specific TCR breadth and depth went up after people got two AZD1222 doses. Sampled repertoires all dated from after the peak T cell response.

V was clipped by 0 bases and J by 7 bases; unmatched bases: 8. The CDR3 is made up of 16 amino acids. CDR1 is SGHTA, CDR2 FQGNSA, per germline. Comments on this clone: Its antigen remains unknown.

The rearrangement links TRBV7-2 to TRBJ2-1; 8 bases align to TRBD2. The source of this sequence is an adult who received the AZD1222 COVID-19 vaccine. Sequencing was performed on peripheral blood, taken 28 days after the second AZD1222 dose. Here the CDR3 DNA reads TGTGCCAGCAGCTTAGCGGGGGTAGCGGGGAAGAATGAGCAGTTCTTC. Residues: CASSLAGVAGKNEQFF.